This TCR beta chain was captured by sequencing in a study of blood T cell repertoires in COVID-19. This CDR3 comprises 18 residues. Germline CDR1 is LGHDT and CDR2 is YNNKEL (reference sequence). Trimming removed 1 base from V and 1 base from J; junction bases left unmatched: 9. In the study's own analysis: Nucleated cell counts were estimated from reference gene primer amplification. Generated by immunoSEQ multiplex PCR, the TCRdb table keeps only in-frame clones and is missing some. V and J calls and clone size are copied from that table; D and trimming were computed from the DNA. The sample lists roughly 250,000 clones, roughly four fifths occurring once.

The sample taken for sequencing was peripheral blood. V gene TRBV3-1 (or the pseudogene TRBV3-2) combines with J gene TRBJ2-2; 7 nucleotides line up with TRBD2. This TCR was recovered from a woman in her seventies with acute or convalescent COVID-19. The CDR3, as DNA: TGTGCCAGCAGCCAAGTCCTTCTGGGCGGGGGGAACACCGGGGAGCTGTTTTTT. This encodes CASSQVLLGGGNTGELFF.